Described below is a single TCR beta chain sequence and its context. Primers: 60 Vbeta forward and 13 Jbeta reverse. Method: immunoSEQ multiplex PCR; TCRdb's copy keeps in-frame clones and lacks some. Of 65,000 to 80,000 clones detected, almost 80% appear once; the ten largest clones hold about 22%. CDR3 length: 13 amino acids. V shed 8 bases, J shed 7 bases, and the junction held 6 bases outside the gene matches. Germline V gene lookup returns CDR1 SNHLY and CDR2 FYNNEI. This entry belongs to a study of cytomegalovirus exposure and HLA in healthy donors. The chain recombines TRBV2 with TRBJ2-1, with 9 nucleotides matching TRBD2. The sample comprised PBMCs. The receptor comes from a woman aged 40 to 50 in good health and CMV-seropositive. CDR3 coding DNA: TGTGCCAGCTTGGCGGGAGGGCAGAATGAGCAGTTCTTC. Residues: CASLAGGQNEQFF.